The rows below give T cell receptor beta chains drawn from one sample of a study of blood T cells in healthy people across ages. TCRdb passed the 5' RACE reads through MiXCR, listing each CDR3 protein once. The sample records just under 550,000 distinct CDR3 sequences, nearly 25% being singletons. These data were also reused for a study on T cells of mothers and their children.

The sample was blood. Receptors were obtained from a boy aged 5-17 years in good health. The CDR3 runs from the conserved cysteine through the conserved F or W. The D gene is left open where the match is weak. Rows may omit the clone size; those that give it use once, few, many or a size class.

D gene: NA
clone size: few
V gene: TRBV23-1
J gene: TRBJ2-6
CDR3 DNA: TGCGCCAGCACCGCCGGGGGGGCCAACGTCCTGACTTTC
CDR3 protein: CASTAGGANVLTF

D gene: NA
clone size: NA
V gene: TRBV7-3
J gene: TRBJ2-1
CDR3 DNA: TGTGCCAGCAGCTCGACCCCGGGACAAGGCTACAATGAGCAGTTCTTC
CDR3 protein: CASSSTPGQGYNEQFF

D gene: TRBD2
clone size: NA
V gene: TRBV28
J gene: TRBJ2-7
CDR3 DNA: TGTGCCAGCATCAAAGCGGGAGGGCCCTACGAGCAGTACTTC
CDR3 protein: CASIKAGGPYEQYF

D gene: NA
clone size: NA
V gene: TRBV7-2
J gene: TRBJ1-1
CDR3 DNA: TGTGCCAGCAGCCTACACAGAATTCAGAACACTGAAGCTTTCTTT
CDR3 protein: CASSLHRIQNTEAFF

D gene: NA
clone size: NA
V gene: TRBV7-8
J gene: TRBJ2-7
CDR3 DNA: TGTGCCAGCAGCTCATCTACGGCGCAACAAAGTGGGCAGTACTTC
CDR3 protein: CASSSSTAQQSGQYF

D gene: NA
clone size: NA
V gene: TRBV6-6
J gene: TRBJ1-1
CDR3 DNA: TGTGCCAGCAGTTACTCGGACGGATACACTGAAGCTTTCTTT
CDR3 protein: CASSYSDGYTEAFF

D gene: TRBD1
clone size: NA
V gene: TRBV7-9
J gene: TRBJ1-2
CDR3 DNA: TGTGCCAGCAGCGCCCGGGACAGGGACACCTTC
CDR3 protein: CASSARDRDTF

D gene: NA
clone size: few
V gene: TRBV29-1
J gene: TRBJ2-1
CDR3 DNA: TGCAGCGTTGGGACCCTATCAGGCTCCTACAATGAGCAGTTCTTC
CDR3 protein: CSVGTLSGSYNEQFF

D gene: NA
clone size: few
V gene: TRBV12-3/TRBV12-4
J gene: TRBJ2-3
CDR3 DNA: TGTGCCAGCAGTGTGAAGGGGGTAGATACGCAGTATTTT
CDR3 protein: CASSVKGVDTQYF

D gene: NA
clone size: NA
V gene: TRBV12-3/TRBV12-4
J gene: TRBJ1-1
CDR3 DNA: TGTGCCAGCAGTTTCGGCCAGCCCTACACTGAAGCTTTCTTT
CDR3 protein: CASSFGQPYTEAFF

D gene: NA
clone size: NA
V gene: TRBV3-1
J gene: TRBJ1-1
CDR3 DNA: TGTGCCAGCAGCCAAGATCTGGGAGAGGAAGCTTTCTTT
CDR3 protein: CASSQDLGEEAFF

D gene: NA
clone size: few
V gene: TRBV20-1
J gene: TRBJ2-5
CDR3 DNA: TGCAGTGCTAACCCGGAGGGGGAAAAGACCCAGTACTTC
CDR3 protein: CSANPEGEKTQYF

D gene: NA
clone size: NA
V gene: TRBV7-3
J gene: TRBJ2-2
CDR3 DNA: TGTGCCAGCAGCCCACTGGAAGCGGGCCCGAACACCGGGGAGCTGTTTTTT
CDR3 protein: CASSPLEAGPNTGELFF

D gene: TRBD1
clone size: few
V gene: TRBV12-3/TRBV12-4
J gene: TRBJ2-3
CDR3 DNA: TGTGCCAGCAGTTTAGTACAGGGGGGCACAGATACGCAGTATTTT
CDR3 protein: CASSLVQGGTDTQYF

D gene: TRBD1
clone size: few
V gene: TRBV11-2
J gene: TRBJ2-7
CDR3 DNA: TGTGCCAACAGCTCATCTTGGGACAGAGACGTTAACGAGCAGTACTTC
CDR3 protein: CANSSSWDRDVNEQYF

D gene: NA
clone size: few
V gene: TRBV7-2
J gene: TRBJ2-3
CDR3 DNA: TGTGCCAGCAGCGCCCCCAACAAAACAGATACGCAGTATTTT
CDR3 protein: CASSAPNKTDTQYF

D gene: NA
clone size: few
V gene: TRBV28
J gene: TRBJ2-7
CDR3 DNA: TGTGCCAGCAGTCTTCCGGGAGAATCTCAGTACGAGCAGTACTTC
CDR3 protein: CASSLPGESQYEQYF

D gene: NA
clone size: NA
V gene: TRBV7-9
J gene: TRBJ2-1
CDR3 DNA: TGTGCCAGTCTGGGTTGGAGCTCCTACAATGAGCAGTTCTTC
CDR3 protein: CASLGWSSYNEQFF